This TCR beta chain appears in the sequencing data of a study of blood T cell repertoires in COVID-19. V shed 8 bases, J shed 0 bases, and the junction held 15 bases outside the gene matches. CDR3 length: 18 residues. Germline V gives CDR1 LNHDA, CDR2 SQIVND (reference sequence). Original analysis: Estimates of nucleated cell counts were drawn from the amplification of reference gene primers. The repertoire was sequenced with immunoSEQ multiplex PCR; TCRdb's copy has only in-frame clones and lacks some. That table supplies the V and J calls and clone size; D and trimming were determined from the DNA. The data hold 300,000 to 400,000 clones, with 70% to 90% observed a single time. This clone was detected once.

V and J are TRBV19 and TRBJ2-2, with TRBD1 matching 7 bases. The TCR sequence derives from a woman aged 30 to 39 with acute COVID-19. Sequencing was carried out using PBMCs or T cells enriched from blood (not recorded which). CDR3 residues: CASHYRFATGTNTGELFF. CDR3 sequence (DNA): TGTGCCAGTCATTACCGGTTCGCGACAGGGACGAACACCGGGGAGCTGTTTTTT. The complete variable domain, with remaining parts taken from reference TRBV19 and TRBJ2-2, reads DGGITQSPKYLFRKEGQNVTLSCEQNLNHDAMYWYRQDPGQGLRLIYYSQIVNDFQKGDIAEGYSVSREKKESFPLTVTSAQKNPTAFYLCASHYRFATGTNTGELFFGEGSRLTVL.